These 8 T cell receptor beta chains came from one sample sequenced in a study of T cell repertoires in cytomegalovirus infection. A single record per CDR3 protein comes from TCRdb applying MiXCR to the reads. Of about 140,000 distinct CDR3 sequences in the sample, about 6.3% are singletons; the top ten hold over 15%. The sample was PBMCs. These receptors were taken from a human donor in good health (CMV status not recorded). Some clones in this sample may be carry-over from other donors' samples.

This clonotype was counted ten times or more. J is TRBJ2-5 and V is TRBV7-2, with 9 bases aligning to TRBD1. The CDR3 loop spans 15 amino acids. The J segment lost 6 bases and the V segment lost 5 bases, leaving 10 bases of the junction unmatched. Germline CDR1 and CDR2: SGHTA and FQGNSA. CDR3 sequence reads: CASSGGTGTKKTQYF. The CDR3 coding sequence is TGTGCCAGCAGCGGCGGGACAGGGACGAAAAAGACCCAGTACTTC. Full variable domain (remainder filled in from reference TRBV7-2 and TRBJ2-5): GAGVSQSPSNKVTEKGKDVELRCDPISGHTALYWYRQSLGQGLEFLIYFQGNSAPDKSGLPSDRFSAERTGGSVSTLTIQRTQQEDSAVYLCASSGGTGTKKTQYFGPGTRLLVL.

Only a few counts were recorded for this clonotype. The chain recombines TRBV14 with TRBJ2-7, with no clear D. Looked up from germline, CDR1 is SGHDN and CDR2 is FVKESK. The CDR3 is 13 amino acids. Trimming left V 4 bases short and J 0 bases short, with 7 bases between. The CDR3, as DNA: TGTGCCAGCAGCCCATGGGCCTCCTACGAGCAGTACTTC. It yields the protein CASSPWASYEQYF.

This clonotype was counted at least ten times. V is TRBV2 and J is TRBJ1-1; D perhaps matches TRBD1 (5 bases). Germline V lookup: CDR1 SNHLY, CDR2 FYNNEI. The CDR3 runs 13 residues. Deletions cut 3 bases from V and 5 bases from J, with 10 bases between. The CDR3 DNA reads as TGTGCCAGCAGTGATCCCCGACAGACTGAAGCTTTCTTT. Translation: CASSDPRQTEAFF.

This clonotype was detected many times. The genes are TRBV28 and TRBJ2-7; the D gene is possibly TRBD2 (5 bases). Trimming removed 6 bases from V and 4 bases from J, with 13 bases in between. Germline loops: CDR1 MDHEN, CDR2 SYDVKM. This CDR3 is 13 amino acids long. The CDR3 sequence is CASSSSGRYEQYF. In DNA form, the CDR3 reads TGTGCCAGCAGCTCCTCGGGAAGGTACGAGCAGTACTTC.

The sample holds many counts of this clonotype. The chain joins TRBV10-3 to TRBJ2-3; D unresolved. V lost 8 bases and J lost 4, with 10 bases in between. Germline-derived CDR1 and CDR2 are ENHRY and SYGVKD. This CDR3 contains 12 residues. Written as DNA, the CDR3 is TGTGCCATCGCGATAGCAGCAGATACGCAGTATTTT. As protein: CAIAIAADTQYF.

This clonotype was detected many times. This chain joins TRBV5-1 and TRBJ2-1; 8 nucleotides line up with TRBD1. This CDR3 comprises 14 residues. Germline V gene data show CDR1 as SGHRS and CDR2 as YFSETQ. V shed 3 bases, J shed 8 bases, and the junction held 7 bases outside the gene matches. The CDR3 reads CASSYWTGPYEQFF. The CDR3 coding sequence is TGCGCCAGCAGCTATTGGACAGGGCCGTATGAGCAGTTCTTC.

In this sample, this clonotype turned up many times. V usage is TRBV10-3 and J usage is TRBJ2-3; no clear D gene. This CDR3 has 16 amino acids. Looked up from germline, CDR1 is ENHRY and CDR2 is SYGVKD. The V gene lost 5 bases and the J gene lost 0 bases, with 15 bases spanning the gap. The CDR3, as DNA: TGTGCCATCAGTCCTGGACGGGCATCTAGCACAGATACGCAGTATTTT. As protein: CAISPGRASSTDTQYF.

This clonotype was counted ten times or more. The gene calls are TRBV28 and TRBJ1-1, with no clear D. The germline V and J ends were trimmed by 3 bases and 3 bases, with 14 bases remaining between them. The CDR3 loop spans 15 amino acids. The V gene's germline CDR1 is MDHEN and CDR2 SYDVKM. CDR3 sequence (DNA): TGTGCCAGCAGTTTTTCCGACACGGTGCACACTGAAGCTTTCTTT. Its translation: CASSFSDTVHTEAFF.